Below are 9 T cell receptor beta chains sequenced from a single sample in a study of T cell responses to AZD1222 COVID-19 vaccine. Generated by immunoSEQ multiplex PCR, the TCRdb table keeps only in-frame clones and is missing some. This table holds about 130,000 clones, under 95% found once. This sample comprised peripheral blood, obtained on day 0 of AZD1222 vaccination. The receptors were gathered from an adult in good health.

The rearrangement joins TRBV9 to TRBJ1-2, with a tentative D call TRBD1 (6 bases). The CDR3 is made up of 14 amino acids. With 4 bases removed from V and 2 bases from J, the gap between germline ends came to 12 bases. Germline V lookup: CDR1 SGDLS, CDR2 YYNGEE. CDR3 protein: CASSPQGPNYGYTF. The CDR3 region has the DNA TGTGCCAGCAGCCCCCAGGGGCCCAACTATGGCTACACCTTC.

V usage is TRBV10-3 and J usage is TRBJ1-5, with D unresolved. This CDR3 is built from 14 residues. Germline-derived CDR1 and CDR2 are ENHRY and SYGVKD. V lost 2 bases and J lost 1, with 6 bases in between. The CDR3 region has the DNA TGTGCCATCAGTGAGGGGTACAGCAATCAGCCCCAGCATTTT. Translation: CAISEGYSNQPQHF.

The chain is built from TRBV7-6 and TRBJ2-5, with 10 bases matching TRBD2. Trimming cost V 3 bases and J 4 bases; bases outside gene matches: 5. Germline V gene data show CDR1 as SGHVS and CDR2 as FNYEAQ. The CDR3 consists of 15 residues. CDR3 in amino acids: CASSLEAGGLETQYF. As DNA, the CDR3 is TGTGCCAGCAGCTTGGAAGCGGGGGGGCTAGAGACCCAGTACTTC.

The chain uses TRBV28 and TRBJ1-3; no definite D call. Deletions cut 2 bases from V and 0 bases from J, with 14 bases between. The CDR3 length is 17 residues. The germline V gene has CDR1 MDHEN and CDR2 SYDVKM. CDR3 sequence (DNA): TGTGCCAGCAGTTTAAAAGGAATTGGTCACTCTGGAAACACCATATATTTT. It is translated as CASSLKGIGHSGNTIYF.

V and J are TRBV27 and TRBJ1-4; D is possibly TRBD1 (5 bases). Germline V lookup: CDR1 MNHEY, CDR2 SMNVEV (reference sequence). V was trimmed by 1 base and J by 6 bases, leaving 15 bases between them. The CDR3 is made up of 16 amino acids. CDR3 protein: CASSLWDGRRYEKLFF. CDR3 nucleotides: TGTGCCAGCAGTTTATGGGACGGAAGGCGGTATGAAAAACTGTTTTTT.

This clone was observed once. The CDR3 sequence is CASSSIWGMDTNYGYTF. Here the CDR3 DNA reads TGTGCCAGCAGTTCCATATGGGGTATGGACACGAACTATGGCTACACCTTC. The genes are TRBV27 and TRBJ1-2; D might be TRBD1 (5 bases). The CDR3 spans 17 residues. V was pared by 4 bases and J by 2 bases, with 20 bases between. Germline loops: CDR1 MNHEY, CDR2 SMNVEV (reference sequence).

The chain carries TRBV7-9 and TRBJ2-5, with 9 bases that match TRBD1. Germline CDR1 and CDR2: SEHNR and FQNEAQ (reference sequence). The CDR3 is 16 residues long. The V and J ends lost 5 bases and 0 bases, in that order; junction bases with no gene match: 7. The CDR3 nucleotides are TGTGCCAGCAGCCCTCGGACAGGGGAGTACCAAGAGACCCAGTACTTC. This gives the protein CASSPRTGEYQETQYF.

The V call is TRBV5-6, the J call TRBJ1-6; D not certain. The length of the CDR3 is 13 residues. The V gene's germline CDR1 is SGHDT and CDR2 YYEEEE. Trimming pared 2 bases from V and 7 bases from J, leaving 7 bases between. As DNA, the CDR3 is TGTGCCAGCAGCTTTCAGGTGAATTCACCCCTCCACTTT. Protein product: CASSFQVNSPLHF. The complete variable domain, with remaining parts taken from reference TRBV5-6 and TRBJ1-6, reads DAGVTQSPTHLIKTRGQQVTLRCSPKSGHDTVSWYQQALGQGPQFIFQYYEEEERQRGNFPDRFSGHQFPNYSSELNVNALLLGDSALYLCASSFQVNSPLHFGNGTRLTVT.

V usage is TRBV2 and J usage is TRBJ2-5, with TRBD1 as a possible D gene (6 bases). Trimming shortened V by 2 bases and J by 4 bases, and 11 bases separated the two germline ends. The CDR3 loop spans 14 amino acids. The germline V gene encodes CDR1 SNHLY and CDR2 FYNNEI. This CDR3 is CASSETGPRETQYF. Written as DNA, the CDR3 is TGTGCCAGCAGTGAAACAGGGCCACGAGAGACCCAGTACTTC.